The 25 T cell receptor beta chains reported below all come from one sample, sequenced in a study of cytomegalovirus exposure and HLA in healthy donors. The PCR had 60 Vbeta and 13 Jbeta primers. The method was immunoSEQ multiplex PCR; TCRdb's version includes in-frame clones alone and lacks a portion of them. The sample comprises under 150,000 clones, approximately 87% of which are singletons, and 4.5% to 6.5% rests with the top ten. The sequencing input was PBMCs. Source of these receptors: a woman aged 25 to 39 in good health and CMV-seronegative.

This chain links TRBV6-4 with TRBJ2-1; 10 bases are shared with TRBD2. Germline V gene sequence: CDR1 MRHNA, CDR2 SNTAGT. The junction had 3 bases not matched to a gene; V was cut back by 4 bases and J by 3 bases. CDR3 length equals 15 residues. CDR3 DNA: TGTGCCAGCAGTGTACTAGCGGGAAGCTACAATGAGCAGTTCTTC. It translates to CASSVLAGSYNEQFF.

The J gene is TRBJ1-1, the V gene TRBV6-1; D is perhaps TRBD1 (6 bases). Germline lookup yields CDR1 MNHNS and CDR2 SASEGT. The CDR3 has 14 residues. The ends were cut back, 8 bases at V and 1 base at J, with 14 bases in the middle. CDR3 residues: CASRGTGRNTEAFF. CDR3 DNA: TGTGCCAGCCGCGGAACAGGGAGGAACACTGAAGCTTTCTTT.

This clone showed up just a few times. The chain links TRBV5-1 to TRBJ1-4; D may be TRBD1 (5 bases). The germline CDR1 and CDR2 sequences are SGHRS and YFSETQ. Between the trimmed V and J ends, which lost 5 bases and 8 bases, there was a span of 19 bases. The CDR3 extends over 15 amino acids. DNA for the CDR3: TGCGCCAGCAGTCAAGACCGGAGGGGAGGGGAAAAACTGTTTTTT. Encoded protein: CASSQDRRGGEKLFF. Drawing the rest from reference TRBV5-1 and TRBJ1-4, the complete variable domain is KAGVTQTPRYLIKTRGQQVTLSCSPISGHRSVSWYQQTPGQGLQFLFEYFSETQRNKGNFPGRFSGRQFSNSRSEMNVSTLELGDSALYLCASSQDRRGGEKLFFGSGTQLSVL.

This rearrangement joins TRBV19 to TRBJ2-5, with D unclear. CDR1 is LNHDA and CDR2 is SQIVND in the germline V gene (reference sequence). The germline V and J ends were trimmed by 1 base and 0 bases, with 9 bases remaining between them. The CDR3 consists of 15 residues. The CDR3 nucleotides read TGTGCCAGTAGTATAGGGTACTTGGACCAAGAGACCCAGTACTTC. Translation: CASSIGYLDQETQYF. Combining the CDR3 with reference TRBV19 and TRBJ2-5 gives the whole variable domain DGGITQSPKYLFRKEGQNVTLSCEQNLNHDAMYWYRQDPGQGLRLIYYSQIVNDFQKGDIAEGYSVSREKKESFPLTVTSAQKNPTAFYLCASSIGYLDQETQYFGPGTRLLVL.

The chain combines TRBV9 with TRBJ1-3; D is possibly TRBD1 (5 bases). CDR1 SGDLS and CDR2 YYNGEE come from the germline V gene. The CDR3 spans 13 residues. Trimming stripped 8 bases from V and 0 bases from J, with 9 bases between. This CDR3 is CASRGGSGNTIYF. The CDR3 nucleotides are TGTGCCAGTAGGGGTGGCTCTGGAAACACCATATATTTT.

The rearrangement links TRBV6-1 to TRBJ2-7; 8 bases map to TRBD2. CDR3 size: 15 residues. Germline CDR1 and CDR2: MNHNS and SASEGT. J was trimmed by 0 bases and V by 2 bases; bases with no gene match: 3. CDR3 nucleotide sequence: TGTGCCAGCAGTGAACAGCGGGGGCACTCCTACGAGCAGTACTTC. Amino acid sequence: CASSEQRGHSYEQYF.

This rearrangement joins TRBV2 to TRBJ2-2, with TRBD1 identical over 7 bases. CDR3 length: 14 amino acids. V gave up 7 bases and J gave up 4 bases; unmatched junction bases: 6. Per the germline V gene, CDR1 is SNHLY and CDR2 is FYNNEI. The DNA of the CDR3 is TGTGCCAGCAACAGGGGTGCTGCCACCGGGGAGCTGTTTTTT. Its translation: CASNRGAATGELFF. The whole variable domain, remainder taken from reference TRBV2 and TRBJ2-2, is EPEVTQTPSHQVTQMGQEVILRCVPISNHLYFYWYRQILGQKVEFLVSFYNNEISEKSEIFDDQFSVERPDGSNFTLKIRSTKLEDSAMYFCASNRGAATGELFFGEGSRLTVL.

V usage is TRBV7-8 and J usage is TRBJ1-1; 7 bases are shared with TRBD1. CDR1 and CDR2 (germline): SGHVS, FQNEAQ. The CDR3 runs to 12 residues. Unmatched junction bases numbered 4, after V lost 5 bases and J lost 7 bases. CDR3 amino acids: CASSRGHLEAFF. The CDR3 DNA follows: TGTGCCAGCAGCAGGGGGCACCTTGAAGCTTTCTTT.

The V and J genes are TRBV10-3 and TRBJ1-1, with TRBD1 matching 8 bases. The CDR3 spans 14 residues. The germline gives CDR1 ENHRY, CDR2 SYGVKD. V was pared by 6 bases and J by 1 base, with 4 bases of the junction left unmatched. CDR3 sequence reads: CAIRGGTGNTEAFF. CDR3 DNA: TGTGCCATCAGGGGAGGGACAGGGAACACTGAAGCTTTCTTT.

V gene TRBV12-1 combines with J gene TRBJ2-1; the table calls TRBD2, which could not be checked here. TRBV12-1 is termed a pseudogene. The CDR3 is 20 residues long. This chain's CDR3 is CASSSRVFPTSGVPYNEQFF. The CDR3 DNA is TGTGCCAGCAGCTCGCGTGTTTTCCCGACTAGCGGAGTTCCCTACAATGAGCAGTTCTTC.

The chain has TRBV15 and TRBJ2-1; the match to TRBD1 covers 10 bases. The CDR3 spans 15 residues. V shed 6 bases and J 4 bases; nucleotides not matched to a gene: 6. Germline CDR1 and CDR2: LNHNV and YYDKDF (reference sequence). The CDR3 bases are TGTGCCACCAGGGATGGGACAGGGGTTTACAATGAGCAGTTCTTC. This gives the protein CATRDGTGVYNEQFF.

This clone was seen only a few times. The J gene is TRBJ2-6, the V gene TRBV4-3; 7 bases fit TRBD2. Germline values: CDR1 LGHNA, CDR2 YSLEER. The CDR3 loop spans 16 amino acids. The ends lost 1 base at V and 2 bases at J; junction bases unmatched: 2. The CDR3 here is CASSQGGGTGANVLTF. The CDR3 region has the DNA TGCGCCAGCAGCCAAGGGGGGGGGACTGGGGCCAACGTCCTGACTTTC.

The chain uses TRBV4-2 and TRBJ2-7; the match to TRBD2 covers 7 bases. Germline assignment: CDR1 LGHNA and CDR2 YNFKEQ. The V and J ends lost 5 bases and 1 base, in that order; junction bases with no gene match: 11. This CDR3 spans 16 amino acids. CDR3 region: CASSGSQRDRSYEQYF. In nucleotides, the CDR3 is TGTGCCAGCAGCGGGAGCCAGCGGGACCGTTCCTACGAGCAGTACTTC.

This clone was seen more than once but under ten times. The rearrangement links TRBV30 to TRBJ1-3; the D is unclear. The V and J ends lost 2 bases and 0 bases respectively, with 8 bases between them. This CDR3 has 14 amino acids. Per the germline V gene, CDR1 is GTSNPN and CDR2 is SVGIG (reference sequence). Written as DNA, the CDR3 is TGTGCCTGGAGTCTCGGGAGCTCTGGAAACACCATATATTTT. It codes for CAWSLGSSGNTIYF. The full variable domain, its missing parts supplied by reference TRBV30 and TRBJ1-3, is SQTIHQWPATLVQPVGSPLSLECTVEGTSNPNLYWYRQAAGRGLQLLFYSVGIGQISSEVPQNLSASRPQDRQFILSSKKLLLSDSGFYLCAWSLGSSGNTIYFGEGSWLTVV.

This sequence joins TRBV18 and TRBJ1-4; weak D call: TRBD1 (6 bases). The ends were cut back, 1 base at V and 10 bases at J, with 19 bases in the middle. The CDR3 runs 16 residues. The germline V gene has CDR1 KGHSH and CDR2 LQKENI. CDR3 bases: TGTGCCAGCTCACCACAGGGGGAGTCGGAAATTGGAAAACTGTTTTTT. Translation gives CASSPQGESEIGKLFF.

The chain links TRBV7-2 to TRBJ2-1; D possibly corresponds to TRBD1 (5 bases). Germline loops: CDR1 SGHTA, CDR2 FQGNSA. The CDR3 has 12 residues. V was trimmed by 1 base and J by 9 bases, leaving 7 bases between them. The CDR3 DNA reads TGTGCCAGCAGCTTAGGGGGCCGTGAGCAGTTCTTC. This encodes CASSLGGREQFF.

There are a few counts of this clone. CDR3 DNA: TGTGCCAGCAGCTCCTTATCCGGGGGGGCCTTCGGCTACACCTTC. It yields the protein CASSSLSGGAFGYTF. This chain joins TRBV7-9 and TRBJ1-2; tentative D call: TRBD1 (6 bases). Germline loops: CDR1 SEHNR, CDR2 FQNEAQ (reference sequence). The length of the CDR3 is 15 residues. Trimming removed 4 bases at V and 8 bases at J, with 20 bases between.

This chain joins TRBV7-9 and TRBJ2-2; 10 bases are shared with TRBD2. V lost 11 bases and J lost 5; bases outside the gene matches: 5. The CDR3 runs to 13 residues. Germline CDR1 is SEHNR and CDR2 is FQNEAQ (reference sequence). The CDR3 here is CAFLTSGTGELFF. CDR3 bases: TGTGCCTTCCTGACTAGCGGGACCGGGGAGCTGTTTTTT.

This sequence joins TRBV5-1 and TRBJ2-2; a weak D match, TRBD1 (7 bases). The ends were cut back, 3 bases at V and 5 bases at J, with 20 bases in the middle. The CDR3 is 17 residues long. Germline CDR1 reads SGHRS; CDR2 reads YFSETQ. The CDR3 nucleotides are TGCGCCAGCAGCTCCGGACAGGCCCCCCGGGGGACCGGGGAGCTGTTTTTT. Translation gives CASSSGQAPRGTGELFF.

The V call is TRBV5-1, the J call TRBJ2-1, with TRBD2 matching 11 bases. Germline V gene data show CDR1 as SGHRS and CDR2 as YFSETQ. The CDR3 length is 18 residues. Trimming at V came to 3 bases and at J to 6 bases, leaving 14 bases not matched to a gene. The CDR3 sequence: CASSSAILAGGPVNEQFF. The CDR3 DNA reads as TGCGCCAGCAGCTCAGCCATATTAGCGGGAGGGCCGGTCAATGAGCAGTTCTTC.

The rearrangement joins TRBV29-1 to TRBJ2-7, with 11 bases matching TRBD1. CDR1 SQVTM and CDR2 ANQGSEA come from the germline V gene. The J segment lost 7 bases and the V segment lost 7 bases, leaving 9 bases of the junction unmatched. CDR3 length equals 13 residues. CDR3 loop: CSASGQGVGEQYF. The CDR3 DNA reads as TGCAGCGCGTCGGGACAGGGGGTAGGAGAGCAGTACTTC.

The chain uses TRBV5-1 and TRBJ1-1, with D possibly TRBD1 on 6 matching bases. Germline V gene lookup returns CDR1 SGHRS and CDR2 YFSETQ. Trimming took off 4 bases at V and 8 bases at J, with 15 bases between the two ends. This CDR3 is built from 13 residues. CDR3 region: CASSHGQTTEAFF. CDR3 sequence (DNA): TGCGCCAGCAGCCATGGACAGACTACCGAAGCTTTCTTT.

The chain is built from TRBV19 and TRBJ1-6; weak D call: TRBD1 (5 bases). Trimming took 5 bases from V and 0 from J, leaving 5 bases between them. Looked up from germline, CDR1 is LNHDA and CDR2 is SQIVND (reference sequence). The CDR3 consists of 14 residues. CDR3 nucleotides: TGTGCCAGTAGTGACAGCTCCTATAATTCACCCCTCCACTTT. It specifies CASSDSSYNSPLHF.

The rearrangement joins TRBV5-1 to TRBJ1-5; TRBD1 might be the D (6 bases). Trimming removed 5 bases from V and 3 bases from J, with 9 bases in between. Germline loops: CDR1 SGHRS, CDR2 YFSETQ. This CDR3 is built from 13 residues. CDR3 DNA: TGCGCCAGCAGTCCAGGGGACAATCAGCCCCAGCATTTT. Its protein product is CASSPGDNQPQHF.

The gene calls are TRBV7-9 and TRBJ2-3, with TRBD2 matching over 15 bases. CDR1 and CDR2 from the germline V gene are SEHNR and FQNEAQ (reference sequence). V gave up 3 bases and J gave up 5 bases; unmatched junction bases: 6. This CDR3 region has 17 residues. The CDR3, as DNA: TGTGCCAGCAGCTTCTGGACTAGCGGGGGGGCTGGAGATACGCAGTATTTT. Residues: CASSFWTSGGAGDTQYF.